This T cell receptor (beta chain) was sequenced for a study of long-term antiretroviral therapy in people with HIV. General study points: Those clones which expanded before ART made up the dominant part of the repertoire at all time points.

A v3.0 immunoSEQ assay was performed at survey level. Roughly 35,000-55,000 T-cell genomes per sample were the sequencing target. The assay was immunoSEQ multiplex PCR, and TCRdb's table has in-frame clones only and misses some. The sample has 28,000 or so clones, over 75% seen once. Participants who had HIV were, without exception, treated in the United States. The CDR3 spans 14 residues. The germline gives CDR1 SGDLS, CDR2 YYNGEE. V lost 4 bases to trimming and J lost 4 bases; unmatched junction nucleotides: 6. Notes on this clone: Antigen: not known.

Sequenced here: unsorted PBMCs, sampled 1.5 years before starting antiretroviral therapy. The clonotype comes from a young man with HIV. The rearrangement links TRBV9 to TRBJ1-1; 8 nucleotides line up with TRBD1. As DNA, the CDR3 is TGTGCCAGCAGCCCGGGACAGGACGGCACTGAAGCTTTCTTT. Residues: CASSPGQDGTEAFF.